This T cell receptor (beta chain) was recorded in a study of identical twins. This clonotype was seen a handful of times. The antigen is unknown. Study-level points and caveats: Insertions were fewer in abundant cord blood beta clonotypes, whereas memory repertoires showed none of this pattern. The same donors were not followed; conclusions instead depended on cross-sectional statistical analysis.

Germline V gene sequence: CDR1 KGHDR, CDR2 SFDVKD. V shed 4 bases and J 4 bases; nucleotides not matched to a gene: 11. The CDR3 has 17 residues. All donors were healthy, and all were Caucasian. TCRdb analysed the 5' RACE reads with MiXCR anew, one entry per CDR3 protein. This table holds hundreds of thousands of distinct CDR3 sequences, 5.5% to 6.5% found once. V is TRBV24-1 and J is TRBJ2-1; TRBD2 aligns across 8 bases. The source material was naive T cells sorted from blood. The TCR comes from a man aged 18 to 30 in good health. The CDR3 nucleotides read TGTGCCACCAGTGACCCCGGGGGGGGCTGGAAGTACAATGAGCAGTTCTTC. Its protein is CATSDPGGGWKYNEQFF.